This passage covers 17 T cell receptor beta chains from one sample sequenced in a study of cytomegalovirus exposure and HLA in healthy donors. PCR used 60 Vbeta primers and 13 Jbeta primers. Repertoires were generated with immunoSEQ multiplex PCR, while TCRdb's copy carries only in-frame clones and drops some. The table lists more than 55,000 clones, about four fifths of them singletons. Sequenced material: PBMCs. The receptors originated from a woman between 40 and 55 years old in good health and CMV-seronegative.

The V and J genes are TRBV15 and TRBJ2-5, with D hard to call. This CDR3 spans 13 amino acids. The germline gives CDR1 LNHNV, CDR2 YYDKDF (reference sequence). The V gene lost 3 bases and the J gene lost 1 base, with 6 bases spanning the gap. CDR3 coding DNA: TGTGCCACCAGCAGGGTAGTCCAAGAGACCCAGTACTTC. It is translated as CATSRVVQETQYF.

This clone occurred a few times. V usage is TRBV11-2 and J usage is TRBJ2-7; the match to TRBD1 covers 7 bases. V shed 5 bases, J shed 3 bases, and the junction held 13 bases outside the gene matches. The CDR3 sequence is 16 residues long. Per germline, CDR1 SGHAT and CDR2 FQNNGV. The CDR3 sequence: CASSQNRGTIIYEQYF. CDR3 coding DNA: TGTGCCAGCAGCCAAAACAGGGGAACCATAATCTACGAGCAGTACTTC.

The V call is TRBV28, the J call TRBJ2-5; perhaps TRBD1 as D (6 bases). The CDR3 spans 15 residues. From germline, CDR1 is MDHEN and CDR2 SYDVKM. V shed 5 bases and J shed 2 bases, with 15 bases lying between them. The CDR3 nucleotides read TGTGCCAGCAGTGACCCTGACAGGATTCAAGAGACCCAGTACTTC. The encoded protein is CASSDPDRIQETQYF.

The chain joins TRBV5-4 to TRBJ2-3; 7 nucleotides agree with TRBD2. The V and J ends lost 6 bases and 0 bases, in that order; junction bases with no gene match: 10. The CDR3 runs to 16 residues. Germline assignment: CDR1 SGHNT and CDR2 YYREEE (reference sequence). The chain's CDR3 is CASTVGGRASTDTQYF. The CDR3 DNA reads TGTGCCAGCACCGTGGGTGGGAGGGCGAGCACAGATACGCAGTATTTT. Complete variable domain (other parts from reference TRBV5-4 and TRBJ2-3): ETGVTQSPTHLIKTRGQQVTLRCSSQSGHNTVSWYQQALGQGPQFIFQYYREEENGRGNFPPRFSGLQFPNYSSELNVNALELDDSALYLCASTVGGRASTDTQYFGPGTRLTVL.

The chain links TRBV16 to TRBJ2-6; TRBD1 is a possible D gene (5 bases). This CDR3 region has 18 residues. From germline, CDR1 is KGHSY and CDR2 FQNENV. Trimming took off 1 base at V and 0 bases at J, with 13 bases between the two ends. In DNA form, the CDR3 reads TGTGCCAGCAGCCAATTTCCAGGACAACTCTCTGGGGCCAACGTCCTGACTTTC. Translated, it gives CASSQFPGQLSGANVLTF. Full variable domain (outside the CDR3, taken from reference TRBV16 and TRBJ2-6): GEEVAQTPKHLVRGEGQKAKLYCAPIKGHSYVFWYQQVLKNEFKFLISFQNENVFDETGMPKERFSAKCLPNSPCSLEIQATKLEDSAVYFCASSQFPGQLSGANVLTFGAGSRLTVL.

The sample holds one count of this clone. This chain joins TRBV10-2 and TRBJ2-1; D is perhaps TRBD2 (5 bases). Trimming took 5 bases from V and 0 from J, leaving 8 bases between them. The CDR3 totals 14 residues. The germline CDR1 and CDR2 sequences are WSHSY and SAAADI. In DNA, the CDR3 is TGCGCCAGCAGTCCGGGATCCTCCTACAATGAGCAGTTCTTC. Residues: CASSPGSSYNEQFF.

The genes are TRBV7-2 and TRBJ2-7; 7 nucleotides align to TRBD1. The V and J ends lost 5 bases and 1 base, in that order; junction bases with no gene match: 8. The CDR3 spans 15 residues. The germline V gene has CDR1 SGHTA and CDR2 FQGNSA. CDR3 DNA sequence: TGTGCCAGCAGCAGCCGACAGGGTTTGTCCTACGAGCAGTACTTC. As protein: CASSSRQGLSYEQYF.

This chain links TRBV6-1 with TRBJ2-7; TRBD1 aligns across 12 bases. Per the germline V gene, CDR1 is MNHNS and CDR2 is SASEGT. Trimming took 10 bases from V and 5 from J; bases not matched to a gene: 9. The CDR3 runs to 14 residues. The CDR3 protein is CATSGQGARNEQYF. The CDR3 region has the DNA TGTGCCACCTCGGGACAGGGGGCGCGAAACGAGCAGTACTTC.

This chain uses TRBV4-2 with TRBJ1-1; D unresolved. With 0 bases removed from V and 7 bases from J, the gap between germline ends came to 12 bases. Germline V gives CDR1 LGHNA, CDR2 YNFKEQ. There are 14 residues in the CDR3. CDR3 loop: CASSQDGGPLEAFF. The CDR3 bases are TGTGCCAGCAGCCAAGACGGAGGGCCGCTTGAAGCTTTCTTT.

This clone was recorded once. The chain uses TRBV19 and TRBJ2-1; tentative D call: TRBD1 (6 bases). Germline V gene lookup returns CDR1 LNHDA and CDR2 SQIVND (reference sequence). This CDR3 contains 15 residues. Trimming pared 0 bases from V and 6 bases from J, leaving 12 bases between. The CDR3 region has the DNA TGTGCCAGTAGTATAGACAGGGGTTGGGGCAATGAGCAGTTCTTC. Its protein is CASSIDRGWGNEQFF. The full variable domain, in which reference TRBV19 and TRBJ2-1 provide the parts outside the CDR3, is DGGITQSPKYLFRKEGQNVTLSCEQNLNHDAMYWYRQDPGQGLRLIYYSQIVNDFQKGDIAEGYSVSREKKESFPLTVTSAQKNPTAFYLCASSIDRGWGNEQFFGPGTRLTVL.

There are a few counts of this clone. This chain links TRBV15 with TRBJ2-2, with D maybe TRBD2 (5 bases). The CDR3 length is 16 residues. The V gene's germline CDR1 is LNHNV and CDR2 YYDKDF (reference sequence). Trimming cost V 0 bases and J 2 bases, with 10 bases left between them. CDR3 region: CATSRDGGLNTGELFF. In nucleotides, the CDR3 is TGTGCCACCAGCAGAGATGGAGGACTTAACACCGGGGAGCTGTTTTTT.

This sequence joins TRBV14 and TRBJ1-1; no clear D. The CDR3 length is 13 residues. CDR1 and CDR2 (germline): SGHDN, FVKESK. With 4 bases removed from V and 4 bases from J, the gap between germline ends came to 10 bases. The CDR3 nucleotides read TGTGCCAGCAGCCGGAGCCAGAGCACTGAAGCTTTCTTT. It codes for CASSRSQSTEAFF.

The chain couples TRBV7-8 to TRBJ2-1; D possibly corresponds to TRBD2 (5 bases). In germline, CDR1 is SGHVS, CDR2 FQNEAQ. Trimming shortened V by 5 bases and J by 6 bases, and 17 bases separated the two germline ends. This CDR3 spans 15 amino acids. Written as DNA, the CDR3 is TGTGCCAGCAGCCATGCCAGCGGCGAGGGCAATGAGCAGTTCTTC. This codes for CASSHASGEGNEQFF.

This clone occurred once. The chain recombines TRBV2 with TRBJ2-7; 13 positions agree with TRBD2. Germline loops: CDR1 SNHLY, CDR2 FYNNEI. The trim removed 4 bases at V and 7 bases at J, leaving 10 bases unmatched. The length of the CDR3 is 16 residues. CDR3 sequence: CASSGNRLAGGREQYF. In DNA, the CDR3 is TGTGCCAGCAGTGGGAATAGACTAGCGGGAGGAAGGGAGCAGTACTTC.

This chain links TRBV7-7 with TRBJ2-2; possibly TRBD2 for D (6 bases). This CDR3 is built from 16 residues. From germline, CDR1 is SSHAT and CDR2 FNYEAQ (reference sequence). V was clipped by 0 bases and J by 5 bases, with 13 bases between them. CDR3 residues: CASSLAPGRNTGELFF. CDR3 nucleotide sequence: TGTGCCAGCAGCTTAGCCCCCGGGAGAAATACCGGGGAGCTGTTTTTT.

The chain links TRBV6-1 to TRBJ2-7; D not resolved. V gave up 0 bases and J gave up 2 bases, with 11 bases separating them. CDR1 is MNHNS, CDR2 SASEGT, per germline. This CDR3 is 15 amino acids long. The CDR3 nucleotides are TGTGCCAGCAGTGAAGCGCAGTCCGCCCCCTACGAGCAGTACTTC. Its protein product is CASSEAQSAPYEQYF.

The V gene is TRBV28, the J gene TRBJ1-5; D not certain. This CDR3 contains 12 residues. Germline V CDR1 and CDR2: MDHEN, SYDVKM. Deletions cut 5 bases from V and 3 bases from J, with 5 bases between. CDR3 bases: TGTGCCAGCAGTCTAGACAATCAGCCCCAGCATTTT. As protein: CASSLDNQPQHF. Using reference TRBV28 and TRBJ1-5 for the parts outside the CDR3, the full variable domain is DVKVTQSSRYLVKRTGEKVFLECVQDMDHENMFWYRQDPGLGLRLIYFSYDVKMKEKGDIPEGYSVSREKKERFSLILESASTNQTSMYLCASSLDNQPQHFGDGTRLSIL.